These 11 T cell receptor beta chains share one sample of origin, sequenced in a study of blood T cell repertoires in COVID-19. Sequencing used immunoSEQ multiplex PCR; TCRdb keeps in-frame clones, though not all of them. Here the sample spans fewer than 400,000 clones, approximately 88% being singletons. Source material: PBMCs or T cells enriched from blood (not recorded which). Receptors originate from a woman aged 18 to 35 who had recovered from COVID-19.

The chain uses TRBV27 and TRBJ2-1, with 9 bases matching TRBD1. Germline values: CDR1 MNHEY, CDR2 SMNVEV (reference sequence). CDR3 length equals 15 residues. The V gene end was trimmed by 4 bases and the J gene end by 3 bases; junction bases not matched to a gene: 4. CDR3 protein: CASSSRDRVYNEQFF. CDR3 in DNA: TGTGCCAGCAGTTCGCGGGACAGGGTCTACAATGAGCAGTTCTTC.

Only one count was recorded for this clone. The chain recombines TRBV19 with TRBJ2-7, with TRBD2 matching 9 bases. Unmatched junction bases numbered 6, after V lost 5 bases and J lost 7 bases. This CDR3 has 13 amino acids. Germline-derived CDR1 and CDR2 are LNHDA and SQIVND (reference sequence). The CDR3 here is CASSRTSVPEQYF. CDR3 coding DNA: TGTGCCAGTAGTCGGACTAGCGTCCCGGAGCAGTACTTC.

The chain has TRBV7-9 and TRBJ2-3; 11 bases fit TRBD2. There are 18 residues in the CDR3. J gave up 0 bases and V 5 bases, and 10 bases lay outside the gene matches. Germline V gene sequence: CDR1 SEHNR, CDR2 FQNEAQ (reference sequence). This chain's CDR3 is CASSRSGREFTSTDTQYF. CDR3 sequence (DNA): TGTGCCAGCAGCCGTAGCGGGAGGGAGTTTACTAGCACAGATACGCAGTATTTT. Supplemented by reference TRBV7-9 and TRBJ2-3, the full variable domain reads DTGVSQNPRHKITKRGQNVTFRCDPISEHNRLYWYRQTLGQGPEFLTYFQNEAQLEKSRLLSDRFSAERPKGSFSTLEIQRTEQGDSAMYLCASSRSGREFTSTDTQYFGPGTRLTVL.

This clone was observed once. V usage is TRBV10-3 and J usage is TRBJ1-1, with 8 bases identical to TRBD1. The CDR3 is 11 amino acids. CDR1 ENHRY and CDR2 SYGVKD come from the germline V gene. The ends lost 10 bases at V and 6 bases at J; junction bases unmatched: 4. The CDR3 loop is CATRTGSEAFF. In DNA form, the CDR3 reads TGTGCCACACGGACAGGGTCTGAAGCTTTCTTT.

This chain connects TRBV5-4 to TRBJ2-7; perhaps TRBD2 as D (6 bases). In germline, CDR1 is SGHNT, CDR2 YYREEE (reference sequence). Trimming pared 5 bases from V and 3 bases from J, leaving 18 bases between. This CDR3 has 15 amino acids. The CDR3 loop reads CASSYPTGTRYEQYF. DNA for the CDR3: TGTGCCAGCAGTTACCCAACCGGGACTCGCTACGAGCAGTACTTC.

This clone was seen repeatedly, ten times or more. This chain links TRBV28 with TRBJ2-7, with D possibly TRBD2 on 5 matching bases. CDR3 size: 14 residues. V lost 2 bases, J lost 7 bases, and 15 bases lay in between. The V gene's germline CDR1 is MDHEN and CDR2 SYDVKM. For the CDR3, the DNA is TGTGCCAGCAGTTTACGAGGGAGCGGTGAAGAGCAGTACTTC. Its protein is CASSLRGSGEEQYF.

The chain employs TRBV10-1 and TRBJ2-7, with 8 bases identical to TRBD2. This CDR3 is built from 15 residues. Trimming at V came to 2 bases and at J to 3 bases, leaving 6 bases not matched to a gene. The germline gives CDR1 WNHNN, CDR2 SYGVQD (reference sequence). For the CDR3, the DNA is TGCGCCAGCAGTGAGAGAAGCGGGAGCGGCTACGAGCAGTACTTC. Encoded protein: CASSERSGSGYEQYF.

The chain has TRBV5-6 and TRBJ1-4; a weak D match, TRBD1 (5 bases). The CDR3 totals 17 residues. V was trimmed by 0 bases and J by 7 bases, leaving 19 bases between them. Germline CDR1 and CDR2: SGHDT and YYEEEE. CDR3 DNA: TGTGCCAGCAGCTTGGGCGGGGGAATAATGATTGGTGAAAAACTGTTTTTT. It translates to CASSLGGGIMIGEKLFF.

The chain uses TRBV10-3 and TRBJ1-2, with D possibly TRBD1 on 5 matching bases. The germline V and J ends were trimmed by 0 bases and 5 bases, with 19 bases remaining between them. This CDR3 contains 17 residues. Germline-derived CDR1 and CDR2 are ENHRY and SYGVKD. CDR3 loop: CAISESSQGALGYGYTF. The CDR3 DNA reads as TGTGCCATCAGTGAGTCGTCGCAGGGTGCCTTAGGGTATGGCTACACCTTC.

The chain has TRBV11-2 and TRBJ1-2; D is perhaps TRBD1 (5 bases). The CDR3 covers 12 residues. Trimming stripped 5 bases from V and 8 bases from J, with 12 bases between. Germline V CDR1 and CDR2: SGHAT, FQNNGV. The CDR3 here is CASSGARPGYTF. CDR3 DNA sequence: TGTGCCAGCAGCGGGGCCCGTCCAGGCTACACCTTC.

This clone was counted between two and nine times. The chain has TRBV6-5 and TRBJ2-7; 7 bases are a match to TRBD1. CDR1 and CDR2 (germline): MNHEY, SVGAGI. The CDR3 length is 11 residues. With V trimmed by 6 bases and J by 8 bases, 4 bases remained unmatched. CDR3 in DNA: TGTGCCAGCAGACGACAGGGCCAGCAGTACTTC. It codes for CASRRQGQQYF.